These 8 T cell receptor beta chains were all obtained from the same sample, sequenced in a study of graft-versus-host responses after intestinal transplantation (dated by TCRdb to about 2021). Intraepithelial and lamina propria lymphocytes were isolated from graft specimens using dithiothreitol, EDTA incubations and collagenase D digestion. Library preparation used the immunoSEQ multiplex PCR assay. This is the immuneACCESS table as TCRdb keeps it, with only in-frame sequences that have V and J called. A part of the clones is gone; compared with another copy, unresolved V genes explain less than half, and the rest is unexplained. The sample table lists around 16,000 clones, roughly four fifths of them with a count of one. Together, the top ten hold approximately 3.8% of the sample. Sample: ileum tissue, taken 584 days after intestinal transplantation. Every receptor here comes from a human patient who received an intestinal transplant, so some T cells may come from the graft donor.

The chain carries TRBV16 and TRBJ2-6; 9 nucleotides match TRBD1. Germline V CDR1 and CDR2: KGHSY, FQNENV. CDR3 length equals 20 residues. The J segment lost 2 bases and the V segment lost 4 bases, leaving 15 bases of the junction unmatched. The CDR3 here is CASSPRPGTGIGPGANVLTF. As DNA, the CDR3 is TGTGCCAGCAGCCCCCGTCCCGGGACAGGGATCGGGCCTGGGGCCAACGTCCTGACTTTC.

J is TRBJ2-3 and V is TRBV5-1; 10 nucleotides match TRBD2. The trim removed 0 bases at V and 2 bases at J, leaving 3 bases unmatched. Germline V CDR1 and CDR2: SGHRS, YFSETQ. The length of the CDR3 is 16 residues. The CDR3 reads CASSLGTSGFTDTQYF. CDR3 DNA: TGCGCCAGCAGCTTGGGGACTAGCGGCTTCACAGATACGCAGTATTTT. The variable domain in full, with the rest retrieved from reference TRBV5-1 and TRBJ2-3, is KAGVTQTPRYLIKTRGQQVTLSCSPISGHRSVSWYQQTPGQGLQFLFEYFSETQRNKGNFPGRFSGRQFSNSRSEMNVSTLELGDSALYLCASSLGTSGFTDTQYFGPGTRLTVL.

A few counts support this clone. The chain links TRBV5-6 to TRBJ2-3, with 10 bases lining up with TRBD2. Trimming at V came to 0 bases and at J to 5 bases, leaving 15 bases not matched to a gene. This CDR3 region has 19 residues. The germline CDR1 and CDR2 sequences are SGHDT and YYEEEE. The CDR3 DNA sequence: TGTGCCAGCAGCTTGGGCTTTCCCAAGCGGGGGGGCGGAGGAGATACGCAGTATTTT. It codes for CASSLGFPKRGGGGDTQYF.

This chain connects TRBV5-8 to TRBJ2-2, with TRBD1 matching over 9 bases. Per the germline V gene, CDR1 is SGHTS and CDR2 is YDEGEE. This CDR3 has 16 residues. The junction had 7 bases not matched to a gene; V was cut back by 0 bases and J by 7 bases. CDR3 sequence reads: CASSLGPDRGGGELFF. The CDR3 DNA follows: TGTGCCAGCAGCTTGGGTCCGGACAGGGGAGGCGGGGAGCTGTTTTTT.

The chain uses TRBV5-6 and TRBJ2-5; TRBD2 matches 8 bases. The V segment lost 4 bases and the J segment 7 bases; nucleotides outside the gene matches: 9. Germline CDR1 is SGHDT and CDR2 is YYEEEE. The CDR3 sequence is 14 residues long. The CDR3 region has the DNA TGTGCCAGCAGCAGAACTGGGACTAGGGGGACCCAGTACTTC. It yields the protein CASSRTGTRGTQYF.

The V call is TRBV2, the J call TRBJ2-2, with TRBD2 identical over 11 bases. Germline V gene data show CDR1 as SNHLY and CDR2 as FYNNEI. The CDR3 has 16 amino acids. Trimming at V came to 11 bases and at J to 7 bases, leaving 15 bases not matched to a gene. Here the CDR3 reads CAGGGAGTSGIGELFF. CDR3 bases: TGTGCCGGTGGGGGGGCGGGGACTAGCGGCATCGGGGAGCTGTTTTTT.

V gene TRBV6-5 combines with J gene TRBJ1-1; D call uncertain. In germline, CDR1 is MNHEY, CDR2 SVGAGI. CDR3 length equals 13 residues. V was shortened by 0 bases and J by 0 bases, with 2 bases between the two germline ends. This CDR3 reads CASSYSMNTEAFF. The CDR3 DNA follows: TGTGCCAGCAGTTACTCGATGAACACTGAAGCTTTCTTT.

This chain uses TRBV19 with TRBJ2-1; TRBD1 matches 8 bases. The length of the CDR3 is 21 residues. From germline, CDR1 is LNHDA and CDR2 SQIVND (reference sequence). V lost 6 bases to trimming and J lost 0 bases; unmatched junction nucleotides: 22. The CDR3 DNA is TGTGCCAGTAGCCCAGGGGGCCCCCTAAACGTGGCCACGAGCTCCTACAATGAGCAGTTCTTC. This encodes CASSPGGPLNVATSSYNEQFF.